This T cell receptor beta chain is from a study of shared clonotypes between healthy human individuals. Study in general: CD8 memory received one plate per donor, CD8 naive two, CD4 memory three and CD4 naive three. Findings of the study overall: Non-shared clonotypes had lower generation probabilities than clonotypes shared by all four sorted-subset donors.

From germline, CDR1 is MNHEY and CDR2 SVGAGI. The length of the CDR3 is 15 residues. V lost 6 bases, J lost 4 bases, and 17 bases lay in between. Sequencing was at deep level. The data were produced by immunoSEQ multiplex PCR, yet TCRdb's version contains in-frame clones alone and is incomplete. The data show about 2.2 million clones, with roughly 93% seen just once and about 1.6% held by the top ten. CD8 cells classed as naive were CD45RO-negative and positively selected for CCR7, excluding terminally differentiated effector memory CD45RA+ cells. The study enrolled healthy HIV-negative adults without recent acute infections or vaccinations as donors. Concerning this clone: The antigen is unknown.

The rearrangement links TRBV6-5 to TRBJ2-3; tentative D call: TRBD2 (5 bases). Sample: naive CD8+ T cells from PBMCs. This clonotype was sampled from a man aged 18 to 29 in good health. Some clones in this sample may be carry-over from other donors' samples. The CDR3 spells CASSPGVRAADTQYF. DNA of the CDR3: TGTGCCAGCAGCCCCGGGGTTCGTGCGGCAGATACGCAGTATTTT.